These 26 T cell receptor beta chains were sequenced from one sample in a study of cytomegalovirus exposure and HLA in healthy donors. PCR amplification relied on 60 Vbeta primers (plus 13 Jbeta primers). TCRdb's copy holds only in-frame clones and misses some; the assay was immunoSEQ multiplex PCR. The sample lists 100,000 to 150,000 clones, roughly 79% seen once, with about 0.75% in the top ten. The sequencing input was PBMCs. These receptors were collected from a man between 18 and 35 years old in good health and CMV-seronegative.

The V and J genes are TRBV27 and TRBJ2-2; maybe TRBD1 (6 bases). V lost 5 bases and J lost 4, with 14 bases in between. Germline CDR1 is MNHEY and CDR2 is SMNVEV (reference sequence). The CDR3 runs 15 residues. The CDR3 reads CASSPTGPRTGELFF. CDR3 sequence (DNA): TGTGCCAGCAGTCCGACAGGTCCCCGCACCGGGGAGCTGTTTTTT.

The V gene is TRBV27, the J gene TRBJ1-5; D uncertain. The germline CDR1 and CDR2 sequences are MNHEY and SMNVEV (reference sequence). Trimming took off 2 bases at V and 4 bases at J, with 6 bases between the two ends. CDR3 length equals 13 residues. This chain's CDR3 is CASSLRENQPQHF. The CDR3 nucleotides read TGTGCCAGCAGTTTAAGAGAAAATCAGCCCCAGCATTTT.

This clone was detected only once. The chain is built from TRBV15 and TRBJ1-1; 9 bases are shared with TRBD1. Germline loops: CDR1 LNHNV, CDR2 YYDKDF (reference sequence). There are 16 residues in the CDR3. After removal of 1 base from V and 1 base from J, the junction contained 4 bases not matched to a gene. The CDR3 here is CATSRGGQGWNTEAFF. The CDR3 DNA follows: TGTGCCACCAGCAGAGGTGGACAGGGGTGGAACACTGAAGCTTTCTTT.

This clone was detected a few times. V is TRBV5-1 and J is TRBJ1-1; a possible D gene is TRBD1 (5 bases). The CDR3 consists of 16 residues. Germline V CDR1 and CDR2: SGHRS, YFSETQ. V lost 1 base and J lost 0, with 13 bases in between. CDR3 in amino acids: CASSLYRNRMNTEAFF. CDR3 in DNA: TGCGCCAGCAGCTTGTACAGGAACCGAATGAACACTGAAGCTTTCTTT.

CDR3: CASSSVEARDSPLHF. CDR3 in DNA: TGCGCCAGCAGCTCGGTGGAGGCCCGGGATTCACCCCTCCACTTT. The rearrangement uses TRBV5-1 and TRBJ1-6; D gene uncertain. Germline loops: CDR1 SGHRS, CDR2 YFSETQ. The CDR3 consists of 15 residues. V dropped 3 bases and J dropped 8 bases, with 15 bases sitting between them.

The chain combines TRBV28 with TRBJ1-4; no clear D. This CDR3 contains 13 residues. V was clipped by 3 bases and J by 6 bases, with 8 bases between them. CDR1 is MDHEN, CDR2 SYDVKM, per germline. As DNA, the CDR3 is TGTGCCAGCAGTTTTCAGAGGTATGAAAAACTGTTTTTT. Protein: CASSFQRYEKLFF.

The rearrangement links TRBV11-2 to TRBJ1-1, with D possibly matching TRBD1 (6 bases). V shed 5 bases and J shed 1 base, with 23 bases lying between them. CDR3 length: 18 amino acids. The germline V gene has CDR1 SGHAT and CDR2 FQNNGV. CDR3 in DNA: TGTGCCAGCAGCCCCTCTGGGCAGGGGAAGACGCGGAACACTGAAGCTTTCTTT. Its protein is CASSPSGQGKTRNTEAFF. The whole variable domain, filled in from reference TRBV11-2 and TRBJ1-1, reads EAGVAQSPRYKIIEKRQSVAFWCNPISGHATLYWYQQILGQGPKLLIQFQNNGVVDDSQLPKDRFSAERLKGVDSTLKIQPAKLEDSAVYLCASSPSGQGKTRNTEAFFGQGTRLTVV.

The chain couples TRBV7-8 to TRBJ2-7; 9 nucleotides agree with TRBD2. This CDR3 is 15 amino acids long. V shed 3 bases, J shed 6 bases, and the junction held 9 bases outside the gene matches. The germline CDR1 and CDR2 sequences are SGHVS and FQNEAQ. CDR3 residues: CASSFGGGAFGEQYF. The DNA of the CDR3 is TGTGCCAGCAGCTTCGGCGGGGGGGCTTTTGGCGAGCAGTACTTC. The complete variable domain, with remaining parts taken from reference TRBV7-8 and TRBJ2-7, reads GAGVSQSPRYKVAKRGQDVALRCDPISGHVSLFWYQQALGQGPEFLTYFQNEAQLDKSGLPSDRFFAERPEGSVSTLKIQRTQQEDSAVYLCASSFGGGAFGEQYFGPGTRLTVT.

This clone has just one count. The chain recombines TRBV6-5 with TRBJ2-1, with 7 bases identical to TRBD1. The CDR3 length is 14 residues. With V trimmed by 6 bases and J by 4 bases, 6 bases remained unmatched. The germline gives CDR1 MNHEY, CDR2 SVGAGI. The CDR3 region is CASSDRDSYNEQFF. The CDR3 nucleotides are TGTGCCAGCAGCGACCGGGACAGTTACAATGAGCAGTTCTTC.

This clone was observed a single time. The chain is built from TRBV7-2 and TRBJ2-7; 13 bases agree with TRBD2. Germline values: CDR1 SGHTA, CDR2 FQGNSA. The CDR3 contains 16 residues. With V trimmed by 5 bases and J by 4 bases, 8 bases remained unmatched. The CDR3 bases are TGTGCCAGCAGCCTCCGGACTAGCGGGGGACTTTACGAGCAGTACTTC. It codes for CASSLRTSGGLYEQYF.

This clone appeared once. The V call is TRBV11-2, the J call TRBJ1-1, with D possibly TRBD1 on 5 matching bases. In germline, CDR1 is SGHAT, CDR2 FQNNGV. The CDR3 runs 17 residues. Trimming removed 1 base at V and 1 base at J, with 16 bases between. The CDR3 loop reads CASSLGTMGLRNTEAFF. The DNA for the CDR3 is TGTGCCAGCAGCTTAGGTACAATGGGACTTAGGAACACTGAAGCTTTCTTT.

The chain combines TRBV19 with TRBJ2-1; TRBD1 matches 11 bases. The CDR3 sequence is 16 residues long. Germline CDR1 reads LNHDA; CDR2 reads SQIVND (reference sequence). V shed 7 bases, J shed 6 bases, and the junction held 11 bases outside the gene matches. CDR3 DNA: TGTGCCAGTACCCCCCCGGGGACAGGGGGGTCCAATGAGCAGTTCTTC. This codes for CASTPPGTGGSNEQFF. The variable domain in full, with the rest retrieved from reference TRBV19 and TRBJ2-1, is DGGITQSPKYLFRKEGQNVTLSCEQNLNHDAMYWYRQDPGQGLRLIYYSQIVNDFQKGDIAEGYSVSREKKESFPLTVTSAQKNPTAFYLCASTPPGTGGSNEQFFGPGTRLTVL.

Details on this clone: This specimen includes other DNA sequences encoding the same CDR3. The rearrangement links TRBV6-5 to TRBJ1-2, with TRBD1 matching over 10 bases. J lost 6 bases, V lost 0 bases, and 4 bases had no gene match. The germline gives CDR1 MNHEY, CDR2 SVGAGI. The CDR3 runs 15 residues. CDR3 region: CASSYSGQGFDGYTF. The CDR3 nucleotides are TGTGCCAGCAGTTACTCGGGACAGGGGTTCGATGGCTACACCTTC.

J is TRBJ1-2 and V is TRBV7-2, with 7 bases that match TRBD1. The CDR3 consists of 15 residues. Losses at the gene ends were 3 bases for V and 4 bases for J; bases not matched to a gene: 8. The germline CDR1 and CDR2 sequences are SGHTA and FQGNSA. CDR3 residues: CASSFGDRVIYGYTF. Written as DNA, the CDR3 is TGTGCCAGCAGCTTTGGCGACAGGGTAATCTATGGCTACACCTTC.

The V gene is TRBV30, the J gene TRBJ1-2; 7 bases agree with TRBD1. J was trimmed by 8 bases and V by 7 bases; bases with no gene match: 10. CDR1 is GTSNPN and CDR2 is SVGIG in the germline V gene (reference sequence). The CDR3 extends over 12 amino acids. The CDR3 bases are TGTGCCTATCAGACAGGGACCAACGGCTACACCTTC. Amino acids: CAYQTGTNGYTF.

This sequence joins TRBV28 and TRBJ2-7; perhaps TRBD2 as D (6 bases). The V and J ends lost 4 bases and 1 base respectively, with 8 bases between them. Per germline, CDR1 MDHEN and CDR2 SYDVKM. The CDR3 spans 13 residues. DNA for the CDR3: TGTGCCAGCAGTTCTGGGGGGTCCTACGAGCAGTACTTC. Translated: CASSSGGSYEQYF.

The chain combines TRBV4-3 with TRBJ1-1; D uncertain. CDR1 LGHNA and CDR2 YSLEER come from the germline V gene. CDR3 length: 15 amino acids. Trimming removed 1 base from V and 1 base from J, with 10 bases in between. The CDR3 sequence: CASSQGAQTNTEAFF. DNA for the CDR3: TGCGCCAGCAGCCAAGGGGCTCAGACGAACACTGAAGCTTTCTTT.

This clone was seen more than once but under ten times. The rearrangement joins TRBV5-4 to TRBJ1-1, with 7 bases matching TRBD1. The CDR3 length is 15 residues. Looked up from germline, CDR1 is SGHNT and CDR2 is YYREEE (reference sequence). Germline trimming cut 5 bases from V and 0 bases from J; bases unmatched to any gene: 7. CDR3 nucleotide sequence: TGTGCCAGCAGTCTTACAGGGGTAATGAACACTGAAGCTTTCTTT. It yields the protein CASSLTGVMNTEAFF.

The rearrangement joins TRBV13 to TRBJ1-2; TRBD1 is a possible D gene (6 bases). V lost 7 bases to trimming and J lost 0 bases, with 12 bases between them. In germline, CDR1 is PRHDT, CDR2 FYEKMQ (reference sequence). The CDR3 extends over 14 amino acids. The CDR3, as DNA: TGTGCCAGCACCCAGGGGAAGACTAACTATGGCTACACCTTC. It yields the protein CASTQGKTNYGYTF.

V usage is TRBV5-4 and J usage is TRBJ1-3; D remains unclear. This CDR3 comprises 15 residues. Trimming took off 1 base at V and 0 bases at J, with 8 bases between the two ends. CDR1 is SGHNT, CDR2 YYREEE, per germline (reference sequence). This CDR3 reads CASSLNLNSGNTIYF. CDR3 in DNA: TGTGCCAGCAGCTTGAACTTGAACTCTGGAAACACCATATATTTT.

This clone was observed a handful of times. The V call is TRBV7-6, the J call TRBJ2-1; 7 bases fit TRBD2. V lost 4 bases, J lost 9 bases, and 9 bases stayed unmatched. Per germline, CDR1 SGHVS and CDR2 FNYEAQ. The CDR3 is 14 residues long. The CDR3 here is CASSSIGTTIEQFF. The CDR3 DNA reads TGTGCCAGCAGCTCAATAGGGACTACAATTGAGCAGTTCTTC.

The CDR3 protein is CASSQDRGHRADTQYF. CDR3 nucleotide sequence: TGCGCCAGCAGCCAAGATAGGGGCCACAGGGCAGATACGCAGTATTTT. V and J are TRBV4-3 and TRBJ2-3; D may be TRBD1 (6 bases). The CDR3 sequence is 16 residues long. Trimming removed 0 bases from V and 4 bases from J, with 14 bases in between. Germline V gene lookup returns CDR1 LGHNA and CDR2 YSLEER.

With respect to this clone: The sample has other DNA sequences that encode this CDR3 too. This chain links TRBV13 with TRBJ2-7, with 8 bases that match TRBD1. Germline-derived CDR1 and CDR2 are PRHDT and FYEKMQ (reference sequence). J was trimmed by 1 base and V by 4 bases; bases with no gene match: 3. The CDR3 is 14 residues long. The CDR3: CASSSRDRSYEQYF. The CDR3, as DNA: TGTGCCAGCAGCTCCCGGGACAGGTCCTACGAGCAGTACTTC.

The J gene is TRBJ2-2, the V gene TRBV7-9; maybe TRBD1 (5 bases). This CDR3 has 15 amino acids. Germline V gene sequence: CDR1 SEHNR, CDR2 FQNEAQ (reference sequence). The germline V and J ends were trimmed by 5 bases and 0 bases, with 10 bases remaining between them. As DNA, the CDR3 is TGTGCCAGCAGCCAGGACATATCGAACACCGGGGAGCTGTTTTTT. It yields the protein CASSQDISNTGELFF. The whole variable domain, remainder taken from reference TRBV7-9 and TRBJ2-2, is DTGVSQNPRHKITKRGQNVTFRCDPISEHNRLYWYRQTLGQGPEFLTYFQNEAQLEKSRLLSDRFSAERPKGSFSTLEIQRTEQGDSAMYLCASSQDISNTGELFFGEGSRLTVL.

This chain connects TRBV28 to TRBJ2-2; a possible D gene is TRBD1 (6 bases). The CDR3 has 14 residues. CDR1 MDHEN and CDR2 SYDVKM come from the germline V gene. Trimming stripped 5 bases from V and 7 bases from J, with 14 bases between. This CDR3 reads CASSRGGESGELFF. The CDR3 nucleotides are TGTGCCAGCAGTAGAGGGGGTGAGAGCGGGGAGCTGTTTTTT.

V and J are TRBV4-3 and TRBJ2-1; D is unclear. CDR3 length: 15 residues. With 1 base removed from V and 5 bases from J, the gap between germline ends came to 12 bases. Germline loops: CDR1 LGHNA, CDR2 YSLEER. The CDR3 reads CASSQARRSDNEQFF. The CDR3, as DNA: TGCGCCAGCAGCCAAGCTCGGCGGTCTGACAATGAGCAGTTCTTC.